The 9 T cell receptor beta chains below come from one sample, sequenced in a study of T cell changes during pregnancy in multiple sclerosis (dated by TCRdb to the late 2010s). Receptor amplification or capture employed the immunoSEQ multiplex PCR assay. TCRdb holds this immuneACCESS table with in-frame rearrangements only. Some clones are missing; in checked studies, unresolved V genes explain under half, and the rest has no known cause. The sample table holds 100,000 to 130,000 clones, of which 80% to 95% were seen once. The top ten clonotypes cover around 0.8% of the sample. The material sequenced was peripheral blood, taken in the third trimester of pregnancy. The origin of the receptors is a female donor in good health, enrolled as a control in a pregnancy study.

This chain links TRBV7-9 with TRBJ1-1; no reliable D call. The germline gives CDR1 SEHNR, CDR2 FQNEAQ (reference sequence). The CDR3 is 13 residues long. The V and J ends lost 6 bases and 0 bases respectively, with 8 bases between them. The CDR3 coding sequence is TGTGCCAGCAGAATACAGATGAACACTGAAGCTTTCTTT. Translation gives CASRIQMNTEAFF.

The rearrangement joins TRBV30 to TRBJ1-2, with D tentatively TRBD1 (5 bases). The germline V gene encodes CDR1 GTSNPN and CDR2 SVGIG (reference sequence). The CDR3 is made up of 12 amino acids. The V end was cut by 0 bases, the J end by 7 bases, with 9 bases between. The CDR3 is CAWSVFRGGYTF. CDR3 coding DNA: TGTGCCTGGAGTGTTTTTAGGGGTGGCTACACCTTC. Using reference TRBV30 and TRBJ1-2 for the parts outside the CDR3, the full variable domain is SQTIHQWPATLVQPVGSPLSLECTVEGTSNPNLYWYRQAAGRGLQLLFYSVGIGQISSEVPQNLSASRPQDRQFILSSKKLLLSDSGFYLCAWSVFRGGYTFGSGTRLTVV.

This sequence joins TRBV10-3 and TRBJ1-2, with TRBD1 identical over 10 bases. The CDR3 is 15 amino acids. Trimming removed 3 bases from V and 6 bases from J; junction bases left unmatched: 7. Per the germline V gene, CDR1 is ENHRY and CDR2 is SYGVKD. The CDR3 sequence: CAISEARTGGNGYTF. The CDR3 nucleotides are TGTGCCATCAGTGAAGCCCGGACAGGGGGAAATGGCTACACCTTC.

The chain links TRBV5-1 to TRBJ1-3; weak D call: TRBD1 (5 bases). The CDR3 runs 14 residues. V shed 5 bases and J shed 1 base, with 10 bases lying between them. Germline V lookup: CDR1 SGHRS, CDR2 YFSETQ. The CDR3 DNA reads TGCGCCAGCAGTCAGGGTGCGTCTGGAAACACCATATATTTT. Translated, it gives CASSQGASGNTIYF.

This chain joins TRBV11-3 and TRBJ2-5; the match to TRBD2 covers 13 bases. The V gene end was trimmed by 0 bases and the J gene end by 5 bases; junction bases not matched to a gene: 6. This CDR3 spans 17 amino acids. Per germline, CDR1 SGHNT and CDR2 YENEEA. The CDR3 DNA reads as TGTGCCAGCAGCTTAGATGGGACTAGCGGGGCGGGGGAGACCCAGTACTTC. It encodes CASSLDGTSGAGETQYF. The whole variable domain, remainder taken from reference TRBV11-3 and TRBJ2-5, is EAGVVQSPRYKIIEKKQPVAFWCNPISGHNTLYWYLQNLGQGPELLIRYENEEAVDDSQLPKDRFSAERLKGVDSTLKIQPAELGDSAVYLCASSLDGTSGAGETQYFGPGTRLLVL.

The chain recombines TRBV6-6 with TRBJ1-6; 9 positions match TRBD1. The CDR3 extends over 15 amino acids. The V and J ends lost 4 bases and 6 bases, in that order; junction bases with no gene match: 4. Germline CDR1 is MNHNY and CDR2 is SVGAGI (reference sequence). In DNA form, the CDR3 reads TGTGCCAGCAGTTGGGGGGGACAGGGTAATTCACCCCTCCACTTT. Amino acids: CASSWGGQGNSPLHF.

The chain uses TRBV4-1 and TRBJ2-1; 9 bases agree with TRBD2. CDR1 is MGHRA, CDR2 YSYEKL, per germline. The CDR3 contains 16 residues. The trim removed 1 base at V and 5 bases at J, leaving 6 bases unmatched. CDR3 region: CASSQGIAGGNNEQFF. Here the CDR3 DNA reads TGCGCCAGCAGCCAAGGAATTGCGGGGGGGAACAATGAGCAGTTCTTC.

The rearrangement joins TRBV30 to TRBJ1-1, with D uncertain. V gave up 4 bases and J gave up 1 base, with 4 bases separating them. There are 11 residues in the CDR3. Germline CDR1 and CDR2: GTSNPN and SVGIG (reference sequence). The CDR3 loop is CAWKQNTEAFF. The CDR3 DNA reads TGTGCCTGGAAACAGAACACTGAAGCTTTCTTT.

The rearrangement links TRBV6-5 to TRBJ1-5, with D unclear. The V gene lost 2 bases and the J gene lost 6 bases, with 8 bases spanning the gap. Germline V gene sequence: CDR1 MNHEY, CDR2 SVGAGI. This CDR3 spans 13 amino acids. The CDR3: CASSYGSGQPQHF. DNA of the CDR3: TGTGCCAGCAGTTACGGGAGCGGTCAGCCCCAGCATTTT.